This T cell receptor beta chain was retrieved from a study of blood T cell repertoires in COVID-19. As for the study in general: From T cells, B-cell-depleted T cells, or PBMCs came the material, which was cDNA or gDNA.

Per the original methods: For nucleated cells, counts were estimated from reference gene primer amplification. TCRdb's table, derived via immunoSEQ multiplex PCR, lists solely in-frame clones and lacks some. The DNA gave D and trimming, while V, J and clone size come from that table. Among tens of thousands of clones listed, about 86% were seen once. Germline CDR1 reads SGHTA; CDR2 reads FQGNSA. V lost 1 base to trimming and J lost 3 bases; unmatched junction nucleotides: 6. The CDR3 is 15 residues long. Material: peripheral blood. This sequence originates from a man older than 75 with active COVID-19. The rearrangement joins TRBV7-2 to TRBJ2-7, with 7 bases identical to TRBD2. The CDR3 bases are TGTGCCAGCAGCTTAGGAGTGTCTAGCGGCTACGAGCAGTACTTC. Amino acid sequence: CASSLGVSSGYEQYF.